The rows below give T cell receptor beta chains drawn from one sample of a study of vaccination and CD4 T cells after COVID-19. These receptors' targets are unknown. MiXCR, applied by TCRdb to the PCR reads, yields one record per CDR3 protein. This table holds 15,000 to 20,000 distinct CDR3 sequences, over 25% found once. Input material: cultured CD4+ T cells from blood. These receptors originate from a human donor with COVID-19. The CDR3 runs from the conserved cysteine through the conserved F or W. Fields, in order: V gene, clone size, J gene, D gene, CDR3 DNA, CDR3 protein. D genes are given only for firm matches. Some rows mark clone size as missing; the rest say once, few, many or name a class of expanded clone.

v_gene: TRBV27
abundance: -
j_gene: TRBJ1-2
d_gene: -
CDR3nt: TGTGCCAGCAGTTTAATGGGGGGCGCTCCCTATGGCTACACCTTC
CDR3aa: CASSLMGGAPYGYTF

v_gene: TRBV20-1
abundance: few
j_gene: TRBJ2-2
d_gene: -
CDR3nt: TGCAGTGCTAGAGGTTTAGGGCGAATCGGGGAGCTGTTTTTT
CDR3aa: CSARGLGRIGELFF

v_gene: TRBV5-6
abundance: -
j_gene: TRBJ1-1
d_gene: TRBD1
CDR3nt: TGTGCCAGCTCCCTTGCGGGACAGGGGGCTCGGAACACTGAAGCTTTCTTT
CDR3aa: CASSLAGQGARNTEAFF

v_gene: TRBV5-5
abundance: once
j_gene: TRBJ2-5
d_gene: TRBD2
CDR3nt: TGTGCCAGCCAACTAGCGCTCCAAGAGACCCAGTACTTC
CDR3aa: CASQLALQETQYF

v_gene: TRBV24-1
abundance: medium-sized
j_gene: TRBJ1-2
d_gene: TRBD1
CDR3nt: TGTGCCACCAGTGACCGACAGGGTCGTGGCTACACCTTC
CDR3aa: CATSDRQGRGYTF

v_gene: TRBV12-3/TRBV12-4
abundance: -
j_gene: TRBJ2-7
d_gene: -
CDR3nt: TGTGCCAGCAGCCAGAGGGGGGGCCAGTACGAGCAGTACTTC
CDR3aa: CASSQRGGQYEQYF

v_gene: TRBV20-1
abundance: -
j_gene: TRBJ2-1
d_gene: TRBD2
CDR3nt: TGCAGTGCTAGAAGACTAGCGGGGTACGAGCAGTTCTTC
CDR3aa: CSARRLAGYEQFF

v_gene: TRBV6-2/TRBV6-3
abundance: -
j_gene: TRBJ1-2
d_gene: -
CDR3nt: TGTGCCAGCAGAAGGTCAGGGGAGTTTAACTATGGCTACACCTTC
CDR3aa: CASRRSGEFNYGYTF

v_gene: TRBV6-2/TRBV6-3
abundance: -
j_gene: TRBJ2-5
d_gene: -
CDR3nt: TGTGCCAGCAGTTACGTCAGGGAGACCCAGTACTTC
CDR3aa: CASSYVRETQYF

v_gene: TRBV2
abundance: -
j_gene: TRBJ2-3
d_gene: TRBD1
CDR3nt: TGTGCCAGCTACCGGGACAGCCAAGATACGCAGTATTTT
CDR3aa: CASYRDSQDTQYF

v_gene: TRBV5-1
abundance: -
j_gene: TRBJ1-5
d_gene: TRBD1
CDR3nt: TGCGCCAGCAGCTTGACAGGGGGCGGCAATCAGCCCCAGCATTTT
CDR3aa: CASSLTGGGNQPQHF

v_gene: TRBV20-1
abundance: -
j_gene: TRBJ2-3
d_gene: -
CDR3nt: TGCAGTGCCCTTACCGACACAGATACGCAGTATTTT
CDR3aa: CSALTDTDTQYF

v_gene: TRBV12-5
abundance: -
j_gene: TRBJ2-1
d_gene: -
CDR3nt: TGTGCTAGTGGTTTTGGCGGGGTACGTTTTGGTGAGCAGTTCTTC
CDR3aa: CASGFGGVRFGEQFF

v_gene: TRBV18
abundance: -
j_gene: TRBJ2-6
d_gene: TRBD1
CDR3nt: TGTGCCAGCTCACCGGTCTCGGACAGGGGCTCTGGGGCCAACGTCCTGACTTTC
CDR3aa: CASSPVSDRGSGANVLTF

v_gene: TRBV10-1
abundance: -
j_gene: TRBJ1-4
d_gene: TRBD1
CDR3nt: TGCGCCAGCAGGCACAGGGGTGATGAAAAACTGTTTTTT
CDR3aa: CASRHRGDEKLFF

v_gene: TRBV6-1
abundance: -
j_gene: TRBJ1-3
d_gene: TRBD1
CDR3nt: TGTGCCAGCAGTGAAGCAACGAGCAGGGGGGGAAACACCATATATTTT
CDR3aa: CASSEATSRGGNTIYF

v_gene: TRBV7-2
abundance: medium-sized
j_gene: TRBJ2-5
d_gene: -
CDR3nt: TGTGCCAGCAGCCCCCAGGAGACCCAGTACTTC
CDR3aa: CASSPQETQYF

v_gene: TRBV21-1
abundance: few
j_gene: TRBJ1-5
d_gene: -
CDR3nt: TGTGCCAGCAATGGAAGGGCCCCTTATAGCAATCAGCCCCAGCATTTT
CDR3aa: CASNGRAPYSNQPQHF

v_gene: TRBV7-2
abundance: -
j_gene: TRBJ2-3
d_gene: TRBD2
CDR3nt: TGTGCCAGCAGCTTATCTTCTAGCGGGGGGGCAAGACCACTAGATACGCAGTATTTT
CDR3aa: CASSLSSSGGARPLDTQYF

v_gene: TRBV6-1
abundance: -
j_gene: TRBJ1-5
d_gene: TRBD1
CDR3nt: TGTGCCAGCAGCCATCCAAGACAGGGGCCGAGTAGAAGTCAGCCCCAGCATTTT
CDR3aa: CASSHPRQGPSRSQPQHF

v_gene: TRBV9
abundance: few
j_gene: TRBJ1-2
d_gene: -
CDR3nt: TGTGCCAGCAGCCCCAACCCACAAAACTACACCTTC
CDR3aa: CASSPNPQNYTF

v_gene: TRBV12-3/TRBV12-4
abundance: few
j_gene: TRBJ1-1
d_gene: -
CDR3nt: TGTGCCATCAGGGATAACACTGAAGCTTTCTTT
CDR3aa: CAIRDNTEAFF

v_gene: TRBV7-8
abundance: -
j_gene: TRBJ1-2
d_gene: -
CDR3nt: TGTGCCAGCAGCTTAGATGGACTTTATGGCTACACCTTC
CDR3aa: CASSLDGLYGYTF

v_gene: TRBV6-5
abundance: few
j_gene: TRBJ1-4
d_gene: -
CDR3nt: TGTGCCAGCAGTTACGACCGAGCAACTAATGAAAAACTGTTTTTT
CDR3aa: CASSYDRATNEKLFF

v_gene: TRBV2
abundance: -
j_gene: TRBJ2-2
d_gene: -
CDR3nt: TGTGCCAGCAGTGGGGACACCGGGGAGCTGTTTTTT
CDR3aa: CASSGDTGELFF

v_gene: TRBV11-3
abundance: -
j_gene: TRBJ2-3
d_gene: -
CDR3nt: TGTGCCAGCAGCCCCGGACGCACAGATACGCAGTATTTT
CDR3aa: CASSPGRTDTQYF

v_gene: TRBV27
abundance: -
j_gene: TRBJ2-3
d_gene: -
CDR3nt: TGTGCCAGCAGCCTAGCCACGACAGGGACGGGGGCAGATACGCAGTATTTT
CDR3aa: CASSLATTGTGADTQYF

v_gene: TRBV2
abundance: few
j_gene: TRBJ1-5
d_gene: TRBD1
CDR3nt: TGTGCCAGCCGGCGTCAGGGGGGGAATAGCAATCAGCCCCAGCATTTT
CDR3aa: CASRRQGGNSNQPQHF

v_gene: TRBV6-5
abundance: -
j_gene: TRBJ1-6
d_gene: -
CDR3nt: TGTGCCAGCAGTTCTCACGAGGCTCGCTATAATTCACCCCTCCACTTT
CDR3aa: CASSSHEARYNSPLHF

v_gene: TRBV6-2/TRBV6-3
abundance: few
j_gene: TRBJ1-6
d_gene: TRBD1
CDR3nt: TGTGCCAGCAGCGACAGGACAGGGATGAGTTCACCCCTCCACTTT
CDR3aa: CASSDRTGMSSPLHF

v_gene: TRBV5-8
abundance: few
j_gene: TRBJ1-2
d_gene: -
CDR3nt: TGTGCCAGCAACCCGTTTGGACACTATGGCTACACCTTC
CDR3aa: CASNPFGHYGYTF

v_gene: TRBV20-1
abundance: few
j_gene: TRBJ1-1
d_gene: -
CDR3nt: TGCAGTGCCCCGCGAAACGGGCCCCTTAAGACTGAAGCTTTCTTT
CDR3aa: CSAPRNGPLKTEAFF

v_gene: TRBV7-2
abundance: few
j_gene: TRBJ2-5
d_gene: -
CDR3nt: TGTGCCAGCAGCCGAGGGTCCGGCCTTACCGAGACCCAGTACTTC
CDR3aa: CASSRGSGLTETQYF

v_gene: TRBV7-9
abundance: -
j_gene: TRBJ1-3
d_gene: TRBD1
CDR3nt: TGTGCCAGCAGCTTGAGCACCGGGACAGGGAACGGAAACACCATATATTTT
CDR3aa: CASSLSTGTGNGNTIYF

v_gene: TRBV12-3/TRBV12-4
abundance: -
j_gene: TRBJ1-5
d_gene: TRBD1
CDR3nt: TGTGCCAGCAGTTTAGGGGGACAGGGCAATCAGCCCCAGCATTTT
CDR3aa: CASSLGGQGNQPQHF

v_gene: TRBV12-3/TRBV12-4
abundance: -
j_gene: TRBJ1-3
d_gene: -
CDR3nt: TGTGCCAGCAGTCCCCAGGGCAGGGGAGGTGGAAACACCATATATTTT
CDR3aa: CASSPQGRGGGNTIYF

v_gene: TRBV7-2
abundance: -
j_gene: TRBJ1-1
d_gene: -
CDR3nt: TGTGCCAGCAGCTTACAGCTACGGAACACTGAAGCTTTCTTT
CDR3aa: CASSLQLRNTEAFF

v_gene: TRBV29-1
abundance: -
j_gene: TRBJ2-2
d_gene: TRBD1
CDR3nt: TGCAGCGCCTCGAGGACAGGGGGCACCGGGGAGCTGTTTTTT
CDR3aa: CSASRTGGTGELFF

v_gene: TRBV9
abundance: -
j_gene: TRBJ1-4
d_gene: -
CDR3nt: TGTGCCAGCAGCGCCACGGCACCTGCAACTAATGAAAAACTGTTTTTT
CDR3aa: CASSATAPATNEKLFF

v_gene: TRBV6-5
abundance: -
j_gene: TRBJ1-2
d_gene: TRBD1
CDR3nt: TGTGCCAGCAGTTACTCAGGGGGCGATGGCTACACCTTC
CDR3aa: CASSYSGGDGYTF

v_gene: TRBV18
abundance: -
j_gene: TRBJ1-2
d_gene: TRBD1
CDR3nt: TGTGCCAGCTCGTCAACGGGACAGTACTATGGCTACACCTTC
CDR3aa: CASSSTGQYYGYTF

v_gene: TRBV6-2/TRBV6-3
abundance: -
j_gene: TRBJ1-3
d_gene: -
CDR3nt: TGTGCCAGCAGTTACTCGAGCCCGGGGACTTCTGGAAACACCATATATTTT
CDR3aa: CASSYSSPGTSGNTIYF

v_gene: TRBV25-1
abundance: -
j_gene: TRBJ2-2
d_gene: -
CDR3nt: TGTGCCAGCAGTGGTACGGGATTCACCGGGGAGCTGTTTTTT
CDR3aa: CASSGTGFTGELFF

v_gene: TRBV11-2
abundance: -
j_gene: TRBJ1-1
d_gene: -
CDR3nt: TGTGCCAGCAGCTTAGTCGGAGGGAACTGGAACACTGAAGCTTTCTTT
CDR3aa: CASSLVGGNWNTEAFF

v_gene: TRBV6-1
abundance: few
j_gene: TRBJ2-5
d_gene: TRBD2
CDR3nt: TGTGCCAGCAGTGTGGTGCTAGCGGGGGCGTGGGACCAAGAGACCCAGTACTTC
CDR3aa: CASSVVLAGAWDQETQYF

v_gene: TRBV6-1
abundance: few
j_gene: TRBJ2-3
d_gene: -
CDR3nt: TGTGCCAGCAGTCTCAGCTATCCCACAGATACGCAGTATTTT
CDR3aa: CASSLSYPTDTQYF

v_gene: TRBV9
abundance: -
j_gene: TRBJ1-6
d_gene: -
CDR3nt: TGTGCCAGCAGCGCTTTTCAGGGGTACAGATCACCCCTCCACTTT
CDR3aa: CASSAFQGYRSPLHF

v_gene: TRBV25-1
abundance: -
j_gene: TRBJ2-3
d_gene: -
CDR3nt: TGTGCCAGCAGTGAATACCGCAGGTCAAGGCAGGCCCACTTTAGCACAAATACGCAGTATTTT
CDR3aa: CASSEYRRSRQAHFSTNTQYF

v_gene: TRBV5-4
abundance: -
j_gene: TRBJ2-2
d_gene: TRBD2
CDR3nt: TGTGCCAGCAGTTCCGTAGCGGGGGGCCCCACCGGGGAGCTGTTTTTT
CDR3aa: CASSSVAGGPTGELFF

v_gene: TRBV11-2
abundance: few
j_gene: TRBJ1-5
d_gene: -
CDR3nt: TGTGCCAGCAGCTTAGTCAGGGGCAAGCGCAATCAGCCCCAGCATTTT
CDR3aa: CASSLVRGKRNQPQHF